The rows below give T cell receptor beta chains drawn from one sample of a study of early T cells in non-severe SARS-CoV-2 infection. TCRdb re-called the 5' RACE reads with MiXCR, one entry per CDR3 protein. This table holds about 72,000 distinct CDR3 sequences, around 10% found once. The sequencing used whole blood, collected at baseline. The source is an adult who was a healthcare worker with PCR-confirmed SARS-CoV-2 infection or an uninfected control (not recorded which). Both conserved end residues are part of each CDR3. A D gene is named only where the DNA matches it firmly. For some rows the clone size is stated as once, few or many, or as a class when expanded; others skip it.

v_gene: TRBV5-6
j_gene: TRBJ2-1
d_gene: NA
abundance: few
CDR3nt: TGTGCCAGCAGCTTGGAACTCTACAATGAGCAGTTCTTC
CDR3aa: CASSLELYNEQFF

v_gene: TRBV29-1
j_gene: TRBJ2-3
d_gene: NA
abundance: few
CDR3nt: TGCAGCGTCAAAATGGACAGCACAGATACGCAGTATTTT
CDR3aa: CSVKMDSTDTQYF

v_gene: TRBV9
j_gene: TRBJ2-3
d_gene: NA
abundance: many
CDR3nt: TGTGCCAGCAGCCGCCCCGGGGGCGATACGCAGTATTTT
CDR3aa: CASSRPGGDTQYF

v_gene: TRBV21-1
j_gene: TRBJ2-7
d_gene: NA
abundance: many
CDR3nt: TGTGCCAGCACTATCGGACAGGCGAAGTACGAGCAGTACTTC
CDR3aa: CASTIGQAKYEQYF

v_gene: TRBV3-2
j_gene: TRBJ2-6
d_gene: NA
abundance: few
CDR3nt: TGTGCCAGCAGCCAAGATTTGATGGCCGGGGCCAACGTCCTGACTTTC
CDR3aa: CASSQDLMAGANVLTF

v_gene: TRBV7-9
j_gene: TRBJ1-2
d_gene: NA
abundance: many
CDR3nt: TGTGCCAGCACGACGGGCAACTATGGCTACACCTTC
CDR3aa: CASTTGNYGYTF

v_gene: TRBV2
j_gene: TRBJ2-7
d_gene: NA
abundance: NA
CDR3nt: TGTGCCAGCAGTACTCAGACAGCTAGCTCCTACGAGCAGTACTTC
CDR3aa: CASSTQTASSYEQYF

v_gene: TRBV11-2
j_gene: TRBJ2-3
d_gene: NA
abundance: NA
CDR3nt: TGTGCCAGCAGCCCCCTCGCGGGGGCCAGGACAGATACGCAGTATTTT
CDR3aa: CASSPLAGARTDTQYF

v_gene: TRBV27
j_gene: TRBJ2-3
d_gene: NA
abundance: few
CDR3nt: TGTGCCAGCAGTTTATCACTCCCCGGAACCACAGATACGCAGTATTTT
CDR3aa: CASSLSLPGTTDTQYF

v_gene: TRBV6-1
j_gene: TRBJ2-5
d_gene: NA
abundance: NA
CDR3nt: TGTGCCAGCAGCCCAGATCTGGGACATCAAGAGACCCAGTACTTC
CDR3aa: CASSPDLGHQETQYF

v_gene: TRBV13
j_gene: TRBJ2-7
d_gene: NA
abundance: few
CDR3nt: TGTGCCAGCAGCTGGAGCTCCTACGAGCAGTACTTC
CDR3aa: CASSWSSYEQYF

v_gene: TRBV19
j_gene: TRBJ1-2
d_gene: TRBD1
abundance: many
CDR3nt: TGTGCCAGTCAAAAAGACAGGGGCGGCTATGGCTACACCTTC
CDR3aa: CASQKDRGGYGYTF

v_gene: TRBV11-2
j_gene: TRBJ2-1
d_gene: TRBD1
abundance: few
CDR3nt: TGTGCCAGCAGCTCAGCCGGGACAGAAGACAATGAGCAGTTCTTC
CDR3aa: CASSSAGTEDNEQFF

v_gene: TRBV30
j_gene: TRBJ2-2
d_gene: NA
abundance: once
CDR3nt: TGTGCCTGGAGTGTACGGGTACTTTACACCGGGGAGCTGTTTTTT
CDR3aa: CAWSVRVLYTGELFF

v_gene: TRBV11-2
j_gene: TRBJ2-1
d_gene: TRBD2
abundance: NA
CDR3nt: TGTGCCAGCAGACTTTGGGGGGGACCAAACAATGAGCAGTTCTTC
CDR3aa: CASRLWGGPNNEQFF

v_gene: TRBV2
j_gene: TRBJ2-7
d_gene: TRBD1
abundance: NA
CDR3nt: TGTGCCAGCAGTACCTGGGACAGGGGAAATTACTACGAGCAGTACTTC
CDR3aa: CASSTWDRGNYYEQYF

v_gene: TRBV5-1
j_gene: TRBJ1-1
d_gene: NA
abundance: many
CDR3nt: TGCGCCAGCAGCTTGGCAGAAGGGAACACTGAAGCTTTCTTT
CDR3aa: CASSLAEGNTEAFF

v_gene: TRBV21-1
j_gene: TRBJ1-6
d_gene: NA
abundance: few
CDR3nt: TGTGCCAGCAGCGCATTCAGGGGTAAGAATTCACCCCTCCACTTT
CDR3aa: CASSAFRGKNSPLHF

v_gene: TRBV12-3/TRBV12-4
j_gene: TRBJ2-6
d_gene: NA
abundance: NA
CDR3nt: TGTGCCAGCAGTTTAGTGTACGGGGGCGCTGGGGCCAACGTCCTGACTTTC
CDR3aa: CASSLVYGGAGANVLTF

v_gene: TRBV11-3
j_gene: TRBJ2-7
d_gene: NA
abundance: few
CDR3nt: TGTGCCAGCAGCTTGGAACAGGTGGCCTACGAGCAGTACTTC
CDR3aa: CASSLEQVAYEQYF

v_gene: TRBV7-8
j_gene: TRBJ1-1
d_gene: NA
abundance: many
CDR3nt: TGTGCCAGCACCCTGACAGGGAACACTGAAGCTTTCTTT
CDR3aa: CASTLTGNTEAFF

v_gene: TRBV7-2
j_gene: TRBJ2-7
d_gene: TRBD1
abundance: NA
CDR3nt: TGTGCCAGCACCACAGGGGTTGGTGAGCAGTACTTC
CDR3aa: CASTTGVGEQYF

v_gene: TRBV29-1
j_gene: TRBJ2-7
d_gene: TRBD2
abundance: many
CDR3nt: TGCAGCGTTGAAGATCTTGAGCGGGGGCGCTACGAGCAGTACTTC
CDR3aa: CSVEDLERGRYEQYF

v_gene: TRBV7-2
j_gene: TRBJ2-1
d_gene: TRBD1
abundance: NA
CDR3nt: TGTGCCAGCAGCCACAGGGGGTCAAGAGAGCAGTTCTTC
CDR3aa: CASSHRGSREQFF

v_gene: TRBV29-1
j_gene: TRBJ2-7
d_gene: TRBD1
abundance: many
CDR3nt: TGCAGCGTTAACCCCCAGGGGGCTAACGAGCAGTACTTC
CDR3aa: CSVNPQGANEQYF

v_gene: TRBV11-2
j_gene: TRBJ2-7
d_gene: NA
abundance: few
CDR3nt: TGTGCCAGCAGCTTATTGTACGGGGCAGGGGACCCTTACGAGCAGTACTTC
CDR3aa: CASSLLYGAGDPYEQYF

v_gene: TRBV2
j_gene: TRBJ1-2
d_gene: NA
abundance: NA
CDR3nt: TGTGCCAGCAGTGAAGTTTGGGGCGCCTATAGCGGCTACACCTTC
CDR3aa: CASSEVWGAYSGYTF

v_gene: TRBV12-3/TRBV12-4
j_gene: TRBJ2-3
d_gene: NA
abundance: few
CDR3nt: TGTGCCAGCAGTTCAAGGACAAGCACAGATACGCAGTATTTT
CDR3aa: CASSSRTSTDTQYF

v_gene: TRBV3-1
j_gene: TRBJ1-6
d_gene: NA
abundance: NA
CDR3nt: TGTGCCAGCAGCCAACGTCCGGGTGGGTCCTATAATTCACCCCTCCACTTT
CDR3aa: CASSQRPGGSYNSPLHF

v_gene: TRBV6-5
j_gene: TRBJ2-4
d_gene: TRBD1
abundance: NA
CDR3nt: TGTGCCAGCAGTTCCGGGACAGTGAACATTCAGTACTTC
CDR3aa: CASSSGTVNIQYF

v_gene: TRBV9
j_gene: TRBJ2-6
d_gene: NA
abundance: many
CDR3nt: TGTGCCAGCAGCGTAGCGAGCCCCTCGTTATCTGGGGCCAACGTCCTGACTTTC
CDR3aa: CASSVASPSLSGANVLTF

v_gene: TRBV5-5
j_gene: TRBJ1-3
d_gene: NA
abundance: NA
CDR3nt: TGTGCCAGCAGCTTGGCAGTAGTAGGGCCCGGAAACACCATATATTTT
CDR3aa: CASSLAVVGPGNTIYF

v_gene: TRBV27
j_gene: TRBJ2-3
d_gene: TRBD1
abundance: few
CDR3nt: TGTGCCAGCAGTCCCCACAGGGGGGCAGATACGCAGTATTTT
CDR3aa: CASSPHRGADTQYF

v_gene: TRBV30
j_gene: TRBJ2-2
d_gene: NA
abundance: NA
CDR3nt: TGTGCCTTAAGGGGGTACGGGGAGCTGTTTTTT
CDR3aa: CALRGYGELFF

v_gene: TRBV6-6
j_gene: TRBJ1-1
d_gene: NA
abundance: NA
CDR3nt: TGTGCCAGCAGTTACGACGTGAACACTGAAGCTTTCTTT
CDR3aa: CASSYDVNTEAFF

v_gene: TRBV5-1
j_gene: TRBJ2-7
d_gene: NA
abundance: few
CDR3nt: TGCGCCAGCAGCGACTGGGCGGGCGCCGGGACCTACGAGCAGTACTTC
CDR3aa: CASSDWAGAGTYEQYF

v_gene: TRBV7-2
j_gene: TRBJ2-6
d_gene: NA
abundance: many
CDR3nt: TGTGCCAGCAGCTCTAATGCGGGCTCTGGGGCCAACGTCCTGACTTTC
CDR3aa: CASSSNAGSGANVLTF

v_gene: TRBV11-2
j_gene: TRBJ1-6
d_gene: NA
abundance: many
CDR3nt: TGTGCCAGCAGCATGGCGAGACACGAAAATTCACCCCTCCACTTT
CDR3aa: CASSMARHENSPLHF

v_gene: TRBV12-3/TRBV12-4
j_gene: TRBJ1-1
d_gene: NA
abundance: NA
CDR3nt: TGTGCCAGCAGTCTAGTCAGGGTCATAACTGAAGCTTTCTTT
CDR3aa: CASSLVRVITEAFF

v_gene: TRBV6-5
j_gene: TRBJ1-1
d_gene: NA
abundance: few
CDR3nt: TGTGCCAGCAGTTATCTTCGGCCAGGGGAGACTGAAGCTTTCTTT
CDR3aa: CASSYLRPGETEAFF

v_gene: TRBV20-1
j_gene: TRBJ2-3
d_gene: TRBD2
abundance: NA
CDR3nt: TGCAGTGCTAGTAGGACTAGCGGGGGGCCAGGCGGGGATACGCAGTATTTT
CDR3aa: CSASRTSGGPGGDTQYF

v_gene: TRBV24-1
j_gene: TRBJ2-1
d_gene: NA
abundance: few
CDR3nt: TGTGCCACCAGTGATTTAGAAAGGGTTAATGAGCAGTTCTTC
CDR3aa: CATSDLERVNEQFF

v_gene: TRBV5-6
j_gene: TRBJ1-3
d_gene: NA
abundance: NA
CDR3nt: TGTGCCAGCAGCCCCACTGGACTGGGAAACACCATATATTTT
CDR3aa: CASSPTGLGNTIYF

v_gene: TRBV11-2
j_gene: TRBJ2-3
d_gene: TRBD2
abundance: NA
CDR3nt: TGTGCCAGCAGCTTAGGTTCCCGCGGGGGGGCAAATACGCAGTATTTT
CDR3aa: CASSLGSRGGANTQYF

v_gene: TRBV30
j_gene: TRBJ1-3
d_gene: NA
abundance: many
CDR3nt: TGTGCCTGGAGTGTCGCGGGATCCGGGTTCGGAAACACCATATATTTT
CDR3aa: CAWSVAGSGFGNTIYF

v_gene: TRBV18
j_gene: TRBJ2-1
d_gene: NA
abundance: NA
CDR3nt: TGTGCCAGCTCAGAGAGATCCCGGGGGTCCTACAATGAGCAGGTCTTC
CDR3aa: CASSERSRGSYNEQVF

v_gene: TRBV2
j_gene: TRBJ1-1
d_gene: TRBD1
abundance: few
CDR3nt: TGTGCCAGCAGGGGGACAGGGAAGGGTGAAGCTTTCTTT
CDR3aa: CASRGTGKGEAFF

v_gene: TRBV6-2/TRBV6-3
j_gene: TRBJ2-2
d_gene: TRBD1
abundance: few
CDR3nt: TGTGCCAGCAGTCGACAGGGGGCAACCGGGGAGCTGTTTTTT
CDR3aa: CASSRQGATGELFF

v_gene: TRBV4-1
j_gene: TRBJ2-3
d_gene: TRBD2
abundance: NA
CDR3nt: TGCGCCAGCAGCGCGCGACTAGCGGGGGAGACAGATACGCAGTATTTT
CDR3aa: CASSARLAGETDTQYF

v_gene: TRBV7-3
j_gene: TRBJ2-2
d_gene: NA
abundance: NA
CDR3nt: TGTGCCAGCAGCTTACCAGGGGTGACCGGGGAGCTGTTTTTT
CDR3aa: CASSLPGVTGELFF

v_gene: TRBV7-2
j_gene: TRBJ2-1
d_gene: NA
abundance: many
CDR3nt: TGTGCCAGCAGCCTACCGCACGGGGGGCATGAGCAGTTCTTC
CDR3aa: CASSLPHGGHEQFF